Each of the 19 T cell receptor beta chains below was sequenced from the same sample in a study of Ad26.COV2.S vaccination and SARS-CoV-2 variants. Profiling relied on immunoSEQ multiplex PCR, and the TCRdb table lists in-frame clones only, not all of them. The table shows around 450,000 clones, with more than 75% occurring only once. The treatment was: roughly 19 received Ad26.COV2.S at low or high dose, single or two shots; several received placebo; per-sample allocation not given. Following the first vaccine or placebo injection, samples were taken on day 63. This sample comprised peripheral blood, obtained in a trial of Ad26.COV2.S vaccine versus placebo. Receptors originate from a person aged 18 to 65 who received the Ad26.COV2.S COVID-19 vaccine or a placebo.

The chain employs TRBV24-1 and TRBJ2-2; D gene unclear. The ends were cut back, 5 bases at V and 5 bases at J, with 14 bases in the middle. The CDR3 spans 15 residues. Germline assignment: CDR1 KGHDR and CDR2 SFDVKD. CDR3 sequence reads: CATSVDMWGTGELFF. The CDR3 nucleotides read TGTGCCACCAGTGTCGACATGTGGGGAACCGGGGAGCTGTTTTTT.

The chain employs TRBV28 and TRBJ1-4, with D unclear. The V end was cut by 3 bases, the J end by 13 bases, with 9 bases between. There are 11 residues in the CDR3. CDR1 and CDR2 from the germline V gene are MDHEN and SYDVKM. The CDR3 DNA reads as TGTGCCAGCAGTTTTGGGGAGCCACTGTTTTTT. This gives the protein CASSFGEPLFF.

The chain couples TRBV9 to TRBJ1-1; TRBD1 matches 8 bases. The CDR3 runs to 16 residues. Germline CDR1 and CDR2: SGDLS and YYNGEE. J gave up 0 bases and V 2 bases, and 6 bases lay outside the gene matches. The CDR3 loop reads CASSVGQGVMNTEAFF. The DNA of the CDR3 is TGTGCCAGCAGCGTTGGACAGGGAGTGATGAACACTGAAGCTTTCTTT.

The CDR3 bases are TGTGCCAGCAGCAGAGGGGGAAGCACCTACAATGAGCAGTTCTTC. Residues: CASSRGGSTYNEQFF. V is TRBV9 and J is TRBJ2-1; D possibly corresponds to TRBD1 (6 bases). The CDR3 totals 15 residues. The germline gives CDR1 SGDLS, CDR2 YYNGEE. Trimming left V 4 bases short and J 2 bases short, with 13 bases between.

The chain carries TRBV28 and TRBJ1-5; no clear D. The CDR3 is 16 amino acids. CDR1 and CDR2 from the germline V gene are MDHEN and SYDVKM. The V and J ends lost 5 bases and 0 bases respectively, with 14 bases between them. The CDR3 reads CASSRSLSYSNQPQHF. The DNA of the CDR3 is TGTGCCAGCAGTCGGAGCCTTTCCTATAGCAATCAGCCCCAGCATTTT. Variable domain in full (rest from reference TRBV28 and TRBJ1-5): DVKVTQSSRYLVKRTGEKVFLECVQDMDHENMFWYRQDPGLGLRLIYFSYDVKMKEKGDIPEGYSVSREKKERFSLILESASTNQTSMYLCASSRSLSYSNQPQHFGDGTRLSIL.

The chain recombines TRBV6-2 or TRBV6-3 with TRBJ1-6; possible D gene TRBD1, 6 bases. The V and J ends lost 1 base and 7 bases respectively, with 14 bases between them. CDR1 MNHEY and CDR2 SVGEGT come from the germline V gene. The CDR3 loop spans 16 amino acids. CDR3 in DNA: TGTGCCAGCAGTTACTTGGTGGACAGCCCGAATTCACCCCTCCACTTT. Its protein product is CASSYLVDSPNSPLHF.

This sequence joins TRBV6-6 and TRBJ1-1; no firm D call. CDR3 length equals 14 residues. Germline CDR1 reads MNHNY; CDR2 reads SVGAGI (reference sequence). V was pared by 2 bases and J by 11 bases, with 18 bases between. The CDR3 reads CASSYVATDSWAFF. In DNA form, the CDR3 reads TGTGCCAGCAGTTACGTCGCAACGGACTCATGGGCTTTCTTT.

V and J are TRBV4-3 and TRBJ2-1; 10 bases agree with TRBD2. Germline-derived CDR1 and CDR2 are LGHNA and YSLEER. The CDR3 has 17 residues. V trimming: 1 base; J trimming: 3 bases; junction bases outside the gene matches: 6. The CDR3 nucleotides read TGCGCCAGCAGCCAAGGGACTAGCGGCCGTTACTACAATGAGCAGTTCTTC. Its translation is CASSQGTSGRYYNEQFF.

The J gene is TRBJ1-3, the V gene TRBV5-8; weak D call: TRBD1 (6 bases). V was clipped by 0 bases and J by 8 bases, with 21 bases between them. The CDR3 extends over 17 amino acids. The germline V gene has CDR1 SGHTS and CDR2 YDEGEE. CDR3 residues: CASSLGFTGRGPDTIYF. The CDR3 region has the DNA TGTGCCAGCAGCTTGGGGTTCACAGGGAGAGGTCCGGACACCATATATTTT.

For this clone: One base away lies a much larger clone, so this may be a sequencing read error. Other DNA variants within this sample encode the same CDR3. The rearrangement joins TRBV4-3 to TRBJ1-4, with unresolved D. Per the germline V gene, CDR1 is LGHNA and CDR2 is YSLEER. The CDR3 has 14 amino acids. In nucleotides, the CDR3 is TGCGCTAGCAGCCACGATACGGCGGGTGAAAAACTGTTTTTT. It is translated as CASSHDTAGEKLFF.

J is TRBJ2-1 and V is TRBV4-3; 8 bases match TRBD2. The CDR3 is made up of 15 amino acids. V lost 5 bases and J lost 5; bases outside the gene matches: 8. The germline CDR1 and CDR2 sequences are LGHNA and YSLEER. The CDR3 coding sequence is TGCGCCAGCAGCTCCGGGGGGGGCGGGAACAATGAGCAGTTCTTC. It specifies CASSSGGGGNNEQFF.

This sequence joins TRBV29-1 and TRBJ1-2, with 8 bases fitting TRBD1. V lost 4 bases, J lost 4 bases, and 2 bases stayed unmatched. CDR1 and CDR2 (germline): SQVTM, ANQGSEA. The CDR3 is made up of 12 amino acids. The CDR3 protein is CSVATGGYGYTF. The DNA for the CDR3 is TGCAGCGTTGCCACAGGGGGCTATGGCTACACCTTC.

The sample holds a few counts of this clone. The chain combines TRBV10-3 with TRBJ1-3; D unclear. With 4 bases removed from V and 0 bases from J, the gap between germline ends came to 7 bases. There are 14 residues in the CDR3. Looked up from germline, CDR1 is ENHRY and CDR2 is SYGVKD. CDR3 sequence: CAISGQDSGNTIYF. CDR3 nucleotides: TGTGCCATCAGTGGGCAGGACTCTGGAAACACCATATATTTT.

This clone was seen just once. The chain has TRBV6-5 and TRBJ1-1; D unresolved. CDR1 is MNHEY and CDR2 is SVGAGI in the germline V gene. This CDR3 comprises 15 residues. V was cut by 4 bases and J by 6 bases, with 18 bases left in between. As DNA, the CDR3 is TGTGCCAGCAGTTGGGCCCCCTCGGAGGCTGCTGAAGCTTTCTTT. Amino acid sequence: CASSWAPSEAAEAFF.

The chain links TRBV6-5 to TRBJ2-7; TRBD2 might be the D (5 bases). In germline, CDR1 is MNHEY, CDR2 SVGAGI. This CDR3 region has 15 residues. Trimming removed 0 bases from V and 3 bases from J, with 12 bases in between. CDR3 sequence: CASSYSQVGSYEQYF. As DNA, the CDR3 is TGTGCCAGCAGTTACTCCCAGGTGGGGAGCTACGAGCAGTACTTC.

This chain connects TRBV18 to TRBJ1-1, with unresolved D. This CDR3 comprises 14 residues. Germline assignment: CDR1 KGHSH and CDR2 LQKENI. The germline V and J ends were trimmed by 3 bases and 2 bases, with 10 bases remaining between them. CDR3 region: CASSPSGFNTEAFF. CDR3 nucleotides: TGTGCCAGCTCACCCTCGGGCTTTAACACTGAAGCTTTCTTT.

This clone was picked up a small number of times. The chain has TRBV29-1 and TRBJ2-3; 7 bases are a match to TRBD1. J lost 3 bases, V lost 6 bases, and 9 bases had no gene match. The V gene's germline CDR1 is SQVTM and CDR2 ANQGSEA. The CDR3 covers 14 residues. CDR3 amino acids: CSVAGTVGTDTQYF. The CDR3 DNA is TGCAGCGTGGCCGGGACAGTAGGAACAGATACGCAGTATTTT.

The chain uses TRBV23-1 and TRBJ1-6; D possibly corresponds to TRBD1 (6 bases). TRBV23-1 is identified as an open reading frame with a role that is uncertain. Trimming took 4 bases from V and 5 from J, leaving 24 bases between them. CDR3 length: 19 residues. In DNA, the CDR3 is TGCGCCAGCAGTCCTCAACTCCGGGACACCGGACGGAATAATTCACCCCTCCACTTT. Protein product: CASSPQLRDTGRNNSPLHF.

The chain has TRBV5-4 and TRBJ2-5; TRBD2 matches at 8 bases. The V gene's germline CDR1 is SGHNT and CDR2 YYREEE (reference sequence). The CDR3 runs 17 residues. J gave up 2 bases and V 1 base, and 10 bases lay outside the gene matches. The CDR3, as DNA: TGTGCCAGCAGCTTGAAGCGGGGGTCTTCGGGTCAAGAGACCCAGTACTTC. Translating it yields CASSLKRGSSGQETQYF.